This T cell receptor beta chain came from a study of Graves' ophthalmopathy and Graves' hyperthyroidism. For repertoire sequencing, the TCR beta CDR3 regions were amplified from RNA transcripts. Second-round multiplex PCR followed a first-round RT-PCR using HTBI primers. From the multiplex PCR reads, TCRdb called clonotypes with MiXCR, one entry per CDR3 protein. The sample lists roughly 350,000 distinct CDR3 sequences, about a sixth occurring once. As diagnostic evidence, clinical symptoms, serum thyroxine, TRAb, thyroid ultrasound and orbital computed tomography were relied upon. CDR3 length: 14 amino acids. The V gene's germline CDR1 is MNHNS and CDR2 SASEGT. The junction had 13 bases not matched to a gene; V was cut back by 8 bases and J by 8 bases. This clonotype was detected ten times or more.

This clonotype was sampled from an adult woman with stable Graves' hyperthyroidism. The chain couples TRBV6-1 to TRBJ2-7; 9 positions agree with TRBD1. Sequencing was performed on peripheral blood. CDR3 bases: TGTGCCAGCGAGTGGGACAGGGCTCGGTACAAGCAGTACTTC. Its translation: CASEWDRARYKQYF.